These 30 T cell receptor beta chains were sequenced from one sample in a study of CD4 and CD8 cells across lung adenocarcinoma regions. Each CDR3 protein is one row after TCRdb ran MiXCR on the PCR reads. The top ten clones hold about 16% of a sample with thousands of distinct CDR3 sequences, around 50% of them seen once. Input material: CD4+ T cells from the margin of a lung tumor. All receptors come from a female donor with lung adenocarcinoma. The CD4 and CD8 labels of this study may be unreliable.

This clonotype was detected ten times or more. The rearrangement uses TRBV6-5 and TRBJ2-3, with D unclear. Between the trimmed V and J ends, which lost 2 bases and 0 bases, there was a span of 9 bases. The CDR3 totals 15 residues. Looked up from germline, CDR1 is MNHEY and CDR2 is SVGAGI. The CDR3 sequence is CASSYQSPSTDTQYF. CDR3 in DNA: TGTGCCAGCAGTTACCAGTCCCCTAGCACAGATACGCAGTATTTT.

This clonotype was picked up many times. The CDR3 protein is CASRMGLAANEQFF. Written as DNA, the CDR3 is TGTGCCAGCAGAATGGGACTAGCGGCAAATGAGCAGTTCTTC. The V and J genes are TRBV7-2 and TRBJ2-1, with 11 bases aligning to TRBD2. Germline CDR1 SGHTA, CDR2 FQGNSA. The CDR3 is 14 amino acids. The junction had 5 bases not matched to a gene; V was cut back by 6 bases and J by 7 bases.

With regard to this clonotype: Since the CDR3 does not end with the conserved phenylalanine or tryptophan, this likely comes from a read error. No DNA is shown, since the ends of the CDR3 on it are uncertain; the CDR3 is the one TCRdb lists. This sequence joins TRBV6-5 and TRBJ2-5; the table's D call, TRBD1, was not checked against the DNA. The CDR3 comprises 16 residues, both ends counted. Germline V CDR1 and CDR2: MNHEY, SVGAGI. CDR3 sequence reads: CASSYRGGAGSETQFL.

A note on this clonotype: The junction and the germline gene differ at one end; a read error may be behind it. The chain employs TRBV6-1 and TRBJ2-2; D might be TRBD2 (6 bases). Germline CDR1 MNHNS, CDR2 SASEGT. The CDR3 sequence is 14 residues long. CDR3 residues: CASRKVGGPGTLYF. The CDR3 DNA reads TGTGCCAGCAGAAAGGTGGGGGGACCCGGGACGCTGTATTTT.

V gene TRBV7-3 combines with J gene TRBJ2-7, with TRBD1 identical over 7 bases. This CDR3 spans 15 amino acids. J lost 4 bases, V lost 2 bases, and 8 bases had no gene match. The germline CDR1 and CDR2 sequences are SGHTA and FQGTGA. This CDR3 reads CASSLEGTVPYEQYF. CDR3 DNA sequence: TGTGCCAGCAGCTTAGAGGGGACAGTTCCTTACGAGCAGTACTTC.

V and J are TRBV6-1 and TRBJ2-1; 7 bases are shared with TRBD1. The CDR3 is 15 residues long. The trim removed 0 bases at V and 5 bases at J, leaving 4 bases unmatched. CDR1 is MNHNS, CDR2 SASEGT, per germline. This CDR3 is CASSEAWQGDNEQFF. CDR3 nucleotides: TGTGCCAGCAGTGAAGCCTGGCAGGGGGACAATGAGCAGTTCTTC.

In this sample, this clonotype turned up a few times. V is TRBV14 and J is TRBJ2-1; D call uncertain. The end of the DNA is better explained by TRBJ2-5, so the J call may be wrong. The CDR3 contains 11 residues. Germline loops: CDR1 SGHDN, CDR2 FVKESK. The CDR3 nucleotides are TGTGCCAGCAGCATCGGGGAGACCCAGTACTTC. It translates to CASSIGETQYF.

This clonotype was detected a few times. The chain uses TRBV6-1 and TRBJ2-5, with TRBD1 identical over 7 bases. This CDR3 comprises 16 residues. J lost 5 bases, V lost 0 bases, and 9 bases had no gene match. From germline, CDR1 is MNHNS and CDR2 SASEGT. Here the CDR3 DNA reads TGTGCCAGCAGTGAAGCAAGGGACAGTCTCTGGGAGACCCAGTACTTC. Its protein product is CASSEARDSLWETQYF.

This clonotype counts as medium-sized. The CDR3 reads CASSASGRAKTQYF. For the CDR3, the DNA is TGTGCCAGCAGTGCTAGCGGGAGGGCCAAGACCCAGTACTTC. The chain combines TRBV6-1 with TRBJ2-1; TRBD2 agrees at 12 bases. The end of the DNA is better explained by TRBJ2-5, so the J call may be wrong. The CDR3 contains 14 residues. The germline CDR1 and CDR2 sequences are MNHNS and SASEGT.

The V gene is TRBV6-1, the J gene TRBJ2-4; D gene ambiguous. Germline V gene lookup returns CDR1 MNHNS and CDR2 SASEGT. V was pared by 6 bases and J by 0 bases, with 6 bases between. The CDR3 is 13 residues long. The CDR3 bases are TGTGCCAGCAGGATGGGAGCCAAAAACATTCAGTACTTC. This gives the protein CASRMGAKNIQYF.

The chain joins TRBV27 to TRBJ2-3, with D hard to call. CDR1 and CDR2 (germline): MNHEY, SMNVEV (reference sequence). V gave up 2 bases and J gave up 0 bases, with 12 bases separating them. The CDR3 totals 16 residues. The DNA for the CDR3 is TGTGCCAGCAGTTTAAATCCTATGGGTAGCACAGATACGCAGTATTTT. Translated: CASSLNPMGSTDTQYF.

This chain uses TRBV27 with TRBJ2-4, with D perhaps matching TRBD2 (6 bases). The CDR3 totals 16 residues. V shed 6 bases and J shed 12 bases, with 27 bases lying between them. CDR1 is MNHEY and CDR2 is SMNVEV in the germline V gene (reference sequence). The CDR3 protein is CASRFKGTGVKNTQYF. CDR3 nucleotides: TGTGCCAGCAGATTTAAGGGGACGGGAGTCAAAAATACTCAGTACTTC.

With respect to this clonotype: Its ends do not fully match the called genes, so a read error is possible. The genes are TRBV6-2 or TRBV6-3 and TRBJ2-3; D might be TRBD2 (6 bases). The CDR3 runs 17 residues. The germline gives CDR1 MNHEY, CDR2 SVGEGT. CDR3: CASSQGPGVPSTDTQYF. CDR3 bases: TGTGCCAGCAGCCAGGGACCGGGGGTACCAAGCACAGATACGCAGTACTTT.

About this clonotype itself: At one boundary the junction diverges from the germline segment, which might be a read error. The rearrangement uses TRBV10-3 and TRBJ2-4, with D perhaps TRBD1 or TRBD2 (5 bases each). CDR3 length equals 13 residues. Germline CDR1 and CDR2: ENHRY and SYGVKD. CDR3 in amino acids: CASGLPAKDTQYF. For the CDR3, the DNA is TGCGCCTCGGGGCTGCCAGCCAAAGACACTCAGTACTTC.

To note about this clonotype: The junction departs from germline at one end; a sequencing error may be responsible. The J gene is TRBJ2-3, the V gene TRBV27; D is ambiguous. In germline, CDR1 is MNHEY, CDR2 SMNVEV (reference sequence). The CDR3 extends over 12 amino acids. Written as DNA, the CDR3 is TGTGCGAGGCTGTTATCCCTAGGCACGCAGTATTTC. Translating it yields CARLLSLGTQYF.

Turning to this clonotype: A read error may produce the germline difference seen at one junction end. The rearrangement joins TRBV27 to TRBJ2-3; perhaps TRBD2 as D (5 bases). This CDR3 has 15 residues. CDR1 and CDR2 (germline): MNHEY, SMNVEV (reference sequence). CDR3 DNA: TGTGCCAGCAGTATGGGGAGCGGTGCCAAAAATACGCAGTATTTC. Amino acid sequence: CASSMGSGAKNTQYF.

At least ten counts were recorded for this clonotype. The chain uses TRBV28 and TRBJ1-2, with D unresolved. V was clipped by 5 bases and J by 2 bases, with 12 bases between them. CDR1 MDHEN and CDR2 SYDVKM come from the germline V gene. This CDR3 spans 14 amino acids. The CDR3 DNA reads TGTGCCAGCAGTCTCCCCTGGGGAAACTATGGCTACACCTTC. It specifies CASSLPWGNYGYTF.

This clonotype has a single count. An end of the junction does not agree with germline; a read error may underlie this. The chain is built from TRBV25-1 and TRBJ2-4; 11 bases are shared with TRBD2. CDR1 and CDR2 from the germline V gene are MGHDK and SYGVNS. The CDR3 sequence is 17 residues long. The CDR3 bases are TGTGCCAGCAGTGAATTCGGTAGCGGGAGGGCCGAAGACACGCAGTACTTT. This sequence encodes CASSEFGSGRAEDTQYF.

There are many counts of this clonotype. The chain recombines TRBV7-2 with TRBJ1-2; the match to TRBD1 covers 8 bases. With V trimmed by 5 bases and J by 8 bases, 16 bases remained unmatched. The length of the CDR3 is 16 residues. Germline CDR1 is SGHTA and CDR2 is FQGNSA. CDR3 bases: TGTGCCAGCAGCGTTAACACCCTGGGACAGGCAATCGGCTACACCTTC. Translating it yields CASSVNTLGQAIGYTF. Using reference TRBV7-2 and TRBJ1-2 for the parts outside the CDR3, the full variable domain is GAGVSQSPSNKVTEKGKDVELRCDPISGHTALYWYRQSLGQGLEFLIYFQGNSAPDKSGLPSDRFSAERTGGSVSTLTIQRTQQEDSAVYLCASSVNTLGQAIGYTFGSGTRLTVV.

This clonotype was detected ten times or more. The chain joins TRBV6-5 to TRBJ2-3, with D unresolved. Germline V gives CDR1 MNHEY, CDR2 SVGAGI. This CDR3 has 13 amino acids. Trimming took 2 bases from V and 5 from J, leaving 8 bases between them. CDR3 nucleotides: TGTGCCAGCAGTTACGCGGATATAGATACGCAGTATTTT. Encoded protein: CASSYADIDTQYF.

Sample share makes this clonotype medium-sized (0.01 to 0.1%). This sequence joins TRBV7-2 and TRBJ2-3; TRBD1 matches at 11 bases. Germline assignment: CDR1 SGHTA and CDR2 FQGNSA. V was pared by 6 bases and J by 3 bases, with 8 bases of the junction left unmatched. There are 16 residues in the CDR3. The CDR3 DNA sequence: TGTGCCAGCAGACCGGACAGGGGGCGAGGGACAGATACGCAGTATTTT. It specifies CASRPDRGRGTDTQYF.

To note about this clonotype: Sequence at one end of the junction differs from germline and may be a read error. The chain combines TRBV27 with TRBJ2-5; either TRBD1 or TRBD2 may supply D (8 bases each). This CDR3 is built from 16 residues. CDR1 is MNHEY, CDR2 SMNVEV, per germline (reference sequence). The CDR3 is CACGGKGTGDPETQYF. The DNA of the CDR3 is TGTGCCTGCGGGGGGAAGGGGACAGGCGACCCAGAGACGCAGTATTTC.

The chain combines TRBV4-1 with TRBJ2-3; D possibly corresponds to TRBD1 (5 bases). Germline values: CDR1 MGHRA, CDR2 YSYEKL. The CDR3 totals 18 residues. The V and J ends lost 1 base and 6 bases respectively, with 23 bases between them. CDR3 nucleotide sequence: TGCGCCAGCAGCCAAGTGGGTGGGGCCGACTCCCGTGTGGATACGCAGTATTTT. Residues: CASSQVGGADSRVDTQYF.

This clonotype was counted only a few times. The chain links TRBV11-1 to TRBJ1-1; D gene ambiguous. Between the trimmed V and J ends, which lost 6 bases and 1 base, there was a span of 9 bases. The CDR3 runs 13 residues. The germline V gene encodes CDR1 SGHAT and CDR2 FQDESV (reference sequence). CDR3 sequence (DNA): TGTGCCAGCAGGCATCACAGGAACACTGAAGCTTTCTTT. This sequence encodes CASRHHRNTEAFF.

This rearrangement joins TRBV12-3 or TRBV12-4 to TRBJ2-1, with TRBD2 as a possible D gene (6 bases). This CDR3 is built from 16 residues. Trimming shortened V by 5 bases and J by 6 bases, and 20 bases separated the two germline ends. CDR3: CASSPSDFAGINEQFF. The CDR3 DNA is TGTGCCAGCAGTCCCTCGGACTTTGCGGGAATCAATGAGCAGTTCTTC.

This clonotype counts as medium-sized (0.01 to 0.1%). J is TRBJ2-1 and V is TRBV6-5; TRBD2 matches at 9 bases. The germline CDR1 and CDR2 sequences are MNHEY and SVGAGI. J gave up 8 bases and V 6 bases, and 11 bases lay outside the gene matches. The CDR3 has 15 amino acids. CDR3 region: CASRLLAGVGYEQFF. The CDR3 region has the DNA TGTGCCAGCAGGCTTTTAGCGGGAGTTGGCTATGAGCAGTTCTTC.

This clonotype was counted only a few times. V gene TRBV6-1 combines with J gene TRBJ1-6; TRBD1 is a possible D gene (5 bases). Germline-derived CDR1 and CDR2 are MNHNS and SASEGT. The V end was cut by 8 bases, the J end by 6 bases, with 14 bases between. This CDR3 has 14 amino acids. The CDR3 DNA reads as TGTGCCAGCGATCCAGGGCGAGGTAATTCACCCCTCCACTTT. Its translation: CASDPGRGNSPLHF.

The genes are TRBV27 and TRBJ2-1; D remains ambiguous. The germline V gene encodes CDR1 MNHEY and CDR2 SMNVEV (reference sequence). V lost 8 bases to trimming and J lost 7 bases, with 15 bases between them. This CDR3 comprises 13 residues. DNA of the CDR3: TGTGCCAGCGGGTGGGGTTTGGGAAATGAGCAGTTCTTC. Its protein is CASGWGLGNEQFF.

The gene calls are TRBV6-2 or TRBV6-3 and TRBJ2-5; D is perhaps TRBD1 (6 bases). The CDR3 totals 14 residues. From germline, CDR1 is MNHEY and CDR2 SVGEGT. Trimming stripped 5 bases from V and 1 base from J, with 11 bases between. CDR3 sequence (DNA): TGTGCCAGCAGTCAACCCAGGGGCCAAGAGACCCAGTACTTC. Translated, it gives CASSQPRGQETQYF.

There are a few counts of this clonotype. The CDR3 protein is CASSVPGQGNTEAFF. The CDR3 DNA follows: TGTGCCAGCAGCGTCCCGGGACAGGGAAACACTGAAGCTTTCTTT. The chain carries TRBV6-2 or TRBV6-3 and TRBJ1-1; TRBD1 matches 9 bases. The V gene end was trimmed by 6 bases and the J gene end by 2 bases; junction bases not matched to a gene: 7. The CDR3 is 15 amino acids. The germline gives CDR1 MNHEY, CDR2 SVGEGT.